Shown below are 5 T cell receptor beta chains from a single sample sequenced in a study of lymphopenia after photon versus proton radiotherapy (dated by TCRdb to the late 2010s). Library preparation was by the immunoSEQ multiplex PCR assay. TCRdb mirrors the immuneACCESS table, restricted to in-frame sequences. Some clones are absent from its copies; in checked studies, under half trace to an unresolved V gene, and the reason for the others is unknown. For this sample there are approximately 45,000 clones; 85% appear just once. Clones ranked in the top ten supply roughly 2.3% of the sample. Sequenced here: peripheral blood, sampled from a patient treated with photon-based radiotherapy. Source of these receptors: a man aged 35 to 55 with gastric cancer.

The chain combines TRBV7-6 with TRBJ1-3, with TRBD1 matching 7 bases. Germline assignment: CDR1 SGHVS and CDR2 FNYEAQ. This CDR3 has 18 residues. V trimming: 4 bases; J trimming: 0 bases; junction bases outside the gene matches: 12. Here the CDR3 reads CASSSGTVLSSSGNTIYF. The CDR3 coding sequence is TGTGCCAGCAGCTCCGGGACAGTCCTCTCCTCCTCTGGAAACACCATATATTTT.

A single count supports this clone. The chain is built from TRBV5-1 and TRBJ2-3; TRBD1 matches 8 bases. Germline CDR1 is SGHRS and CDR2 is YFSETQ. V shed 3 bases, J shed 1 base, and the junction held 7 bases outside the gene matches. The CDR3 length is 16 residues. The CDR3 here is CASSSHGQGGTDTQYF. CDR3 in DNA: TGCGCCAGCAGCTCCCATGGACAGGGAGGCACAGATACGCAGTATTTT.

This clone was detected a few times. The chain employs TRBV7-9 and TRBJ1-1, with D possibly matching TRBD1 (5 bases). This CDR3 spans 15 amino acids. Germline CDR1 reads SEHNR; CDR2 reads FQNEAQ (reference sequence). Trimming shortened V by 5 bases and J by 2 bases, and 15 bases separated the two germline ends. The CDR3: CASSDSFQGNTEAFF. The CDR3 region has the DNA TGTGCCAGCAGCGATTCATTCCAGGGTAACACTGAAGCTTTCTTT.

The chain has TRBV6-6 and TRBJ1-6; D is unclear. This CDR3 is 12 amino acids long. V was shortened by 4 bases and J by 7 bases, with 5 bases between the two germline ends. Germline CDR1 MNHNY, CDR2 SVGAGI (reference sequence). The CDR3 nucleotides are TGTGCCAGCAGTTTACCAAATTCACCCCTCCACTTT. Translation gives CASSLPNSPLHF.

This clone was detected only a few times. This chain connects TRBV9 to TRBJ2-1; TRBD2 aligns across 10 bases. V was clipped by 3 bases and J by 3 bases; unmatched bases: 3. Germline lookup yields CDR1 SGDLS and CDR2 YYNGEE. The CDR3 totals 15 residues. The CDR3: CASSGTSGDYNEQFF. DNA of the CDR3: TGTGCCAGCAGCGGGACTAGCGGAGACTACAATGAGCAGTTCTTC.